Below are 9 T cell receptor beta chains sequenced from a single sample in a study of PD-1 blockade in classical Hodgkin lymphoma. The time point is: cycle 4 day 1 (C4D1), after more than five weeks of nivolumab. After autologous stem cell transplantation all patients relapsed, and prior brentuximab vedotin exposure differed between cohorts. Sequencing used immunoSEQ multiplex PCR; TCRdb keeps in-frame clones, though not all of them. The sample consists of 100,000 to 120,000 clones, roughly nine tenths of them appearing once. The sample in question was peripheral blood mononuclear cells (PBMCs), obtained before the fourth cycle of nivolumab. Receptor source: a human donor with classical Hodgkin lymphoma.

The chain joins TRBV2 to TRBJ2-3; the D is unclear. CDR3 length equals 13 residues. The germline V and J ends were trimmed by 8 bases and 5 bases, with 14 bases remaining between them. Germline V gene data show CDR1 as SNHLY and CDR2 as FYNNEI. The CDR3 protein is CASGVGYGDTQYF. As DNA, the CDR3 is TGTGCCAGCGGGGTAGGGTATGGAGATACGCAGTATTTT. Filled out from reference TRBV2 and TRBJ2-3, the complete variable domain reads EPEVTQTPSHQVTQMGQEVILRCVPISNHLYFYWYRQILGQKVEFLVSFYNNEISEKSEIFDDQFSVERPDGSNFTLKIRSTKLEDSAMYFCASGVGYGDTQYFGPGTRLTVL.

The V call is TRBV5-1, the J call TRBJ1-5; the D is unclear. The CDR3 contains 13 residues. Trimming took off 0 bases at V and 3 bases at J, with 4 bases between the two ends. Germline loops: CDR1 SGHRS, CDR2 YFSETQ. The CDR3 bases are TGCGCCAGCAGCTTGGGGGCCAATCAGCCCCAGCATTTT. Translated: CASSLGANQPQHF. The entire variable domain, with the rest obtained from reference TRBV5-1 and TRBJ1-5, is as follows: KAGVTQTPRYLIKTRGQQVTLSCSPISGHRSVSWYQQTPGQGLQFLFEYFSETQRNKGNFPGRFSGRQFSNSRSEMNVSTLELGDSALYLCASSLGANQPQHFGDGTRLSIL.

V and J are TRBV27 and TRBJ2-3, with TRBD2 matching over 13 bases. CDR1 is MNHEY, CDR2 SMNVEV, per germline (reference sequence). The V gene end was trimmed by 5 bases and the J gene end by 5 bases; junction bases not matched to a gene: 7. This CDR3 contains 16 residues. The CDR3 nucleotides are TGTGCCAGCAGTCAGAGACTAGCGGGAGGTATAGATACGCAGTATTTT. Protein sequence: CASSQRLAGGIDTQYF.

V and J are TRBV19 and TRBJ1-1; D unresolved. Between the trimmed V and J ends, which lost 3 bases and 0 bases, there was a span of 5 bases. The CDR3 totals 13 residues. Germline V lookup: CDR1 LNHDA, CDR2 SQIVND (reference sequence). For the CDR3, the DNA is TGTGCCAGTAGTATCAGGTTGAACACTGAAGCTTTCTTT. It is translated as CASSIRLNTEAFF.

The chain is built from TRBV2 and TRBJ2-6; D may correspond to TRBD1 or TRBD2 (7 bases each). V was shortened by 5 bases and J by 4 bases, with 21 bases between the two germline ends. CDR1 is SNHLY and CDR2 is FYNNEI in the germline V gene. The CDR3 runs 18 residues. The CDR3 here is CASSPGRGGSGGANVLTF. In DNA, the CDR3 is TGTGCCAGCAGTCCTGGCAGGGGGGGCTCAGGCGGGGCCAACGTCCTGACTTTC.

The J gene is TRBJ2-3, the V gene TRBV28; D unclear. Trimming shortened V by 1 base and J by 1 base, and 21 bases separated the two germline ends. CDR1 and CDR2 from the germline V gene are MDHEN and SYDVKM. The CDR3 contains 19 residues. The DNA of the CDR3 is TGTGCCAGCAGTTTATTGGCAGGTGGGCCAGTCGTGGGCACAGATACGCAGTATTTT. It is translated as CASSLLAGGPVVGTDTQYF.

The V call is TRBV7-2, the J call TRBJ2-1; D gene ambiguous. The CDR3 consists of 11 residues. V dropped 3 bases and J dropped 9 bases, with 6 bases sitting between them. The germline gives CDR1 SGHTA, CDR2 FQGNSA. Here the CDR3 reads CASSFSIEQFF. The CDR3 nucleotides are TGTGCCAGCAGCTTCTCCATTGAGCAGTTCTTC.

V is TRBV2 and J is TRBJ1-5, with no clear D. CDR1 and CDR2 from the germline V gene are SNHLY and FYNNEI. The length of the CDR3 is 15 residues. V lost 3 bases to trimming and J lost 4 bases, with 13 bases between them. The CDR3 DNA reads as TGTGCCAGCAGTGAGTTGGGCCAGCGTAATCAGCCCCAGCATTTT. This codes for CASSELGQRNQPQHF.

This chain joins TRBV28 and TRBJ2-7; TRBD2 is a possible D gene (6 bases). This CDR3 is 15 amino acids long. Trimming removed 5 bases from V and 3 bases from J, with 17 bases in between. Germline CDR1 MDHEN, CDR2 SYDVKM. DNA for the CDR3: TGTGCCAGCAGTCTCCTTGTCGGGGGTATCTACGAGCAGTACTTC. Its protein is CASSLLVGGIYEQYF. The complete variable domain, with remaining parts taken from reference TRBV28 and TRBJ2-7, reads DVKVTQSSRYLVKRTGEKVFLECVQDMDHENMFWYRQDPGLGLRLIYFSYDVKMKEKGDIPEGYSVSREKKERFSLILESASTNQTSMYLCASSLLVGGIYEQYFGPGTRLTVT.